This T cell receptor (beta chain) was obtained from a study of blood T cell repertoires in COVID-19. J gave up 5 bases and V 4 bases, and 6 bases lay outside the gene matches. CDR3 length: 15 residues. Germline-derived CDR1 and CDR2 are SGHDT and YYEEEE. Enrollment of patients from Seattle took place during active infection, with longitudinal follow-up. Under the authors' procedure: Reference gene primer amplification in the assay estimated nucleated cell counts. Assay: immunoSEQ multiplex PCR; the TCRdb copy retains only in-frame clones and omits some. The V and J calls and clone size come from that table; D and trimming were worked out from the DNA. The top ten clones hold less than 9.5% of a sample with roughly 570,000 clones, roughly nine tenths of them seen once.

This TCR was sampled from a woman between 45 and 65 years old with COVID-19, enrolled during active disease. Input material: peripheral blood. This sequence joins TRBV5-6 and TRBJ2-3; the match to TRBD2 covers 11 bases. DNA for the CDR3: TGTGCCAGCAGCCCGACTAGCGGGGAGGTAGATACGCAGTATTTT. Translation: CASSPTSGEVDTQYF.